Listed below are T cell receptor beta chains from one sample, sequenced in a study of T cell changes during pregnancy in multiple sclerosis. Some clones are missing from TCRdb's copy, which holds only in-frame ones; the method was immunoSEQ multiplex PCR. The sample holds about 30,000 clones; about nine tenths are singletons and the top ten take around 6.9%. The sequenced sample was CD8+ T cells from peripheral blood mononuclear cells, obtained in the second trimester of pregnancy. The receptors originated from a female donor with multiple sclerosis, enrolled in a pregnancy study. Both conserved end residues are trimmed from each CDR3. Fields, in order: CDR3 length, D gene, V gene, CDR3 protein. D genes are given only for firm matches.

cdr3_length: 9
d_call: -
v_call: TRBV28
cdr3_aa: ASSLGPSWF

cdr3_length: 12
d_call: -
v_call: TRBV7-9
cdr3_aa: ASSPNSATYEQY

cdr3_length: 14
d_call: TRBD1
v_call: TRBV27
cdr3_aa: ASAGGGTGYFYEQF

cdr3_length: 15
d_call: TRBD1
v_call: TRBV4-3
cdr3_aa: ASSQDWTGLYNSPLH

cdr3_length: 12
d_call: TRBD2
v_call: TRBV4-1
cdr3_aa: ASSPGLAGGEQY

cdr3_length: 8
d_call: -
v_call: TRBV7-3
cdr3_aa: ASSTPPQH

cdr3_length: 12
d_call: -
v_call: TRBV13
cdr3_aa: ASSLGTEMGTQY

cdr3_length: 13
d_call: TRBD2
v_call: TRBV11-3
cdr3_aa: ASTLGTIVGGELF

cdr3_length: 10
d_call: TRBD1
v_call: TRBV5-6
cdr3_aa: ASSSPGGPQH

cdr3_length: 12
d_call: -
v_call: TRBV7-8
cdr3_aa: ASSKGTAPDGYT

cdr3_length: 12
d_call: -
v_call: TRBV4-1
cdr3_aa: ASSQVGQPGGAF